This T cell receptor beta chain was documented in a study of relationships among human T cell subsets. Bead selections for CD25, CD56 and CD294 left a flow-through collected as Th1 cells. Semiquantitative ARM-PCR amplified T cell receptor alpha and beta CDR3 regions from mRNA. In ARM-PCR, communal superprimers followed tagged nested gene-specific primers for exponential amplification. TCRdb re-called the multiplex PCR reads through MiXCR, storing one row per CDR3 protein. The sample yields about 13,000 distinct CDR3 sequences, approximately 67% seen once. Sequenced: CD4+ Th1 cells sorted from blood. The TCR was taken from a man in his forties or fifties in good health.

DNA of the CDR3: TGTGCCAGCAGCTTAGGACGGGACTCCTACGAGCAGTACTTC. Its translation is CASSLGRDSYEQYF. V gene TRBV11-2 combines with J gene TRBJ2-7; the D gene is possibly TRBD2 (5 bases). CDR1 and CDR2 (germline): SGHAT, FQNNGV. The V end lost 1 base, the J end lost 0 bases, and 7 bases lay between the germline ends. This CDR3 has 14 amino acids.